This entry describes one T cell receptor (delta chain). This likely stems from a read error, as it lies one base from a far larger clone. The same CDR3 can be traced to other DNA sequences in this sample. TCRdb fed the RT-PCR reads into CATT to redo clone calling. The sample yields about 3,200 delta-chain clones, around 1.7% seen once. The data stem from a study of gamma-delta T cells after stem cell transplantation. V was clipped by 1 base and J by 2 bases; unmatched bases: 32. The CDR3 runs to 25 residues. CDR1 is GEAIGNYY, CDR2 EKD, per germline. The chain links TRDV2 to TRDJ1; TRDD3 agrees at 11 bases. The source is a human donor. It is not recorded whose cells these are; they may come from a transplant donor. The sample was gamma-delta T cells. The CDR3 is CACDTLNPPILGDKGPDRMTDKLIF. CDR3 DNA sequence: TGTGCCTGTGACACTTTAAATCCTCCCATACTGGGGGATAAGGGACCAGACCGTATGACCGATAAACTCATCTTT.